Below are 5 T cell receptor beta chains sequenced from a single sample in a study of blood T cell repertoires in COVID-19. Data came from immunoSEQ multiplex PCR; TCRdb stores just in-frame clones and leaves some out. The table shows 50,000 to 75,000 clones, with 65% to 90% occurring only once. The sequenced sample consisted of peripheral blood. The receptors here all came from a woman of 80 years or more with active or convalescent COVID-19.

J is TRBJ2-2 and V is TRBV4-2; 9 bases are a match to TRBD1. With V trimmed by 6 bases and J by 3 bases, 8 bases remained unmatched. The CDR3 extends over 16 amino acids. CDR1 is LGHNA and CDR2 is YNFKEQ in the germline V gene. The CDR3 nucleotides read TGTGCCAGCAGGTATACACAGGGGGCCGACACCGGGGAGCTGTTTTTT. Translation: CASRYTQGADTGELFF.

J is TRBJ1-5 and V is TRBV5-4; D is ambiguous. This CDR3 has 15 amino acids. Deletions cut 3 bases from V and 0 bases from J, with 10 bases between. Germline loops: CDR1 SGHNT, CDR2 YYREEE (reference sequence). This CDR3 reads CASSSGGNSNQPQHF. The CDR3 region has the DNA TGTGCCAGCAGCTCCGGCGGTAATAGCAATCAGCCCCAGCATTTT. The entire variable domain, with the rest obtained from reference TRBV5-4 and TRBJ1-5, is as follows: ETGVTQSPTHLIKTRGQQVTLRCSSQSGHNTVSWYQQALGQGPQFIFQYYREEENGRGNFPPRFSGLQFPNYSSELNVNALELDDSALYLCASSSGGNSNQPQHFGDGTRLSIL.

This clone was detected only a few times. In DNA, the CDR3 is TGTGCCAGCAGCCAAGATAAGCTGAACTATGGCTACACCTTC. It encodes CASSQDKLNYGYTF. The V gene is TRBV4-2, the J gene TRBJ1-2; D not resolved. V was clipped by 0 bases and J by 2 bases, with 7 bases between them. From germline, CDR1 is LGHNA and CDR2 YNFKEQ. This CDR3 comprises 14 residues.

V is TRBV6-2 or TRBV6-3 and J is TRBJ1-2, with 11 bases lining up with TRBD1. There are 17 residues in the CDR3. The V segment lost 0 bases and the J segment 4 bases; nucleotides outside the gene matches: 7. Germline V gene sequence: CDR1 MNHEY, CDR2 SVGEGT. CDR3 nucleotides: TGTGCCAGCAGTTACTCGAGGACAGGGGGCGCCGCCTATGGCTACACCTTC. Protein sequence: CASSYSRTGGAAYGYTF.

This clone was found many times. The J gene is TRBJ1-5, the V gene TRBV7-9, with 10 bases identical to TRBD1. The germline V gene encodes CDR1 SEHNR and CDR2 FQNEAQ (reference sequence). This CDR3 has 15 residues. V was pared by 1 base and J by 6 bases, with 3 bases of the junction left unmatched. As DNA, the CDR3 is TGTGCCAGCAGCTTAGGGACAGGGGGGTTTCAGCCCCAGCATTTT. This translates into CASSLGTGGFQPQHF. Full variable domain (missing parts from reference TRBV7-9 and TRBJ1-5): DTGVSQNPRHKITKRGQNVTFRCDPISEHNRLYWYRQTLGQGPEFLTYFQNEAQLEKSRLLSDRFSAERPKGSFSTLEIQRTEQGDSAMYLCASSLGTGGFQPQHFGDGTRLSIL.